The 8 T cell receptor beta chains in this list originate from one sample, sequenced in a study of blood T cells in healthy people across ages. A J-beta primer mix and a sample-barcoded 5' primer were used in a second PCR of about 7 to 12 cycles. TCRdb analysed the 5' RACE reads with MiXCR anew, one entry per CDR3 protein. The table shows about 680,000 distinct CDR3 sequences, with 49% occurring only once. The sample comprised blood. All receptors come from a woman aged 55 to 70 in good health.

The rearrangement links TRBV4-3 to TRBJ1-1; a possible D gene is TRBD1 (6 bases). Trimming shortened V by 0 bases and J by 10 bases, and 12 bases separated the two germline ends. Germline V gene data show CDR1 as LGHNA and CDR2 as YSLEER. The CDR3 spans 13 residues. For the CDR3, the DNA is TGCGCCAGCAGCCAAGATCTTAGGGGGTTAGCTTTCTTT. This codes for CASSQDLRGLAFF.

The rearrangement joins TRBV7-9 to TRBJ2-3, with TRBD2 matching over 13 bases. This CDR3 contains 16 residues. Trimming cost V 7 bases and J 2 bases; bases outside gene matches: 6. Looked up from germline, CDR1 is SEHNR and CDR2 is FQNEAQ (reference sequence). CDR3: CASTPGLAGNTDTQYF. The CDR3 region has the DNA TGTGCCAGCACGCCGGGACTAGCGGGAAACACAGATACGCAGTATTTT.

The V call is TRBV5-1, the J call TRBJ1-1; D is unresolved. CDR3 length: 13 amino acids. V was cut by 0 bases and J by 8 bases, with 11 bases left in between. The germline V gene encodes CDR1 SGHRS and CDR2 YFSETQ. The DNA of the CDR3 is TGCGCCAGCAGCTTGGGGGTCCGGGAGGAAGCTTTCTTT. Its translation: CASSLGVREEAFF. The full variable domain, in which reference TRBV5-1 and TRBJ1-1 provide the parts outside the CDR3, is KAGVTQTPRYLIKTRGQQVTLSCSPISGHRSVSWYQQTPGQGLQFLFEYFSETQRNKGNFPGRFSGRQFSNSRSEMNVSTLELGDSALYLCASSLGVREEAFFGQGTRLTVV.

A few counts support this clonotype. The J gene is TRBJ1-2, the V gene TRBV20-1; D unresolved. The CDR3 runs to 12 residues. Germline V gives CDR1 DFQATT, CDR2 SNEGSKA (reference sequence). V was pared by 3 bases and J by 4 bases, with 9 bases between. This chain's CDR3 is CSASEGSYGYTF. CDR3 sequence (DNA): TGCAGTGCTAGTGAAGGGTCCTATGGCTACACCTTC.

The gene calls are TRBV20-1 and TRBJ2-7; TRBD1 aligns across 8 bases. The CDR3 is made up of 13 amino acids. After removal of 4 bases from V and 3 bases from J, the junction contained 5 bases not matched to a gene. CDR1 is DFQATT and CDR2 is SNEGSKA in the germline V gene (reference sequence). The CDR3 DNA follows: TGCAGTGCTAATGGACAGGGCAGCTACGAGCAGTACTTC. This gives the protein CSANGQGSYEQYF.

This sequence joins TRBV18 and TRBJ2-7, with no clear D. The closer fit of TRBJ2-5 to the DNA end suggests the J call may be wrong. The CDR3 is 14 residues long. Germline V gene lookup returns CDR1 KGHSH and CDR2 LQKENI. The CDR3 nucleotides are TGTGCCAGCTCACCAGTGAATAGCCAGGAGACCCAGTACTTC. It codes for CASSPVNSQETQYF.

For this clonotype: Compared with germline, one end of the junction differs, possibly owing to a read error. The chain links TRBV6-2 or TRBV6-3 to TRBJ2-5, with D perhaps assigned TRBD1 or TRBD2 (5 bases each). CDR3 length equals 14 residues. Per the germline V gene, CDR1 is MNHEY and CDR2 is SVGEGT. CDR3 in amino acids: CATRWGWDQETQYF. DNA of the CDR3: TGCGCCACCAGGTGGGGGTGGGACCAAGAGACCCAGTACTTC.

CDR3 DNA sequence: TGTGCCAGCAGCTTAGCGCCCGGGACTCCCGGGCGGGATACGCAGTATTTT. Protein: CASSLAPGTPGRDTQYF. This rearrangement joins TRBV7-2 to TRBJ2-3, with D possibly TRBD2 on 6 matching bases. The germline V gene has CDR1 SGHTA and CDR2 FQGNSA. The CDR3 runs to 17 residues. Trimming pared 0 bases from V and 6 bases from J, leaving 19 bases between.